What follows are 30 T cell receptor beta chains derived from one specimen sequenced in a study of CD8+ T cells in alopecia areata. The authors extracted RNA and reverse transcribed it into cDNA as the sequencing template. Clones were read by immunoSEQ multiplex PCR, and TCRdb kept only the in-frame ones, dropping some. This sample carries about 140,000 clones, approximately 85% of them seen once, and the ten largest clones take roughly 25%. Documented treatment: oral pan-JAK inhibitor, 5-10 mg twice daily. The sample in question was CD8+ T cells sorted from blood, obtained at week 4, from a patient treated with tofacitinib. These receptors came from a human donor with alopecia areata.

The rearrangement uses TRBV5-6 and TRBJ1-1; a weak D match, TRBD1 (5 bases). V shed 3 bases and J shed 1 base, with 16 bases lying between them. Germline CDR1 is SGHDT and CDR2 is YYEEEE. The CDR3 contains 16 residues. As DNA, the CDR3 is TGTGCCAGCAGCTCATTAACCTGGCAGGGGAACACTGAAGCTTTCTTT. Translation: CASSSLTWQGNTEAFF.

The chain couples TRBV5-4 to TRBJ2-7, with D tentatively TRBD2 (6 bases). The CDR3 extends over 15 amino acids. Germline V gene lookup returns CDR1 SGHNT and CDR2 YYREEE (reference sequence). Trimming pared 3 bases from V and 3 bases from J, leaving 16 bases between. The CDR3 DNA reads as TGTGCCAGCAGCTGGGATACGGGAGCATTCTACGAGCAGTACTTC. Amino acids: CASSWDTGAFYEQYF.

The chain is built from TRBV4-1 and TRBJ2-7, with a weak D call TRBD1 (5 bases). The V and J ends lost 4 bases and 0 bases respectively, with 10 bases between them. Per germline, CDR1 MGHRA and CDR2 YSYEKL. The CDR3 consists of 14 residues. The CDR3 here is CASSPTDISYEQYF. Written as DNA, the CDR3 is TGCGCCAGCAGCCCGACAGATATCTCCTACGAGCAGTACTTC.

This chain links TRBV9 with TRBJ2-5, with 11 bases lining up with TRBD2. The V and J ends lost 4 bases and 4 bases, in that order; junction bases with no gene match: 6. This CDR3 contains 15 residues. Germline V gene data show CDR1 as SGDLS and CDR2 as YYNGEE. CDR3 protein: CASSPSGGRSETQYF. CDR3 nucleotides: TGTGCCAGCAGCCCTAGCGGGGGGCGGTCAGAGACCCAGTACTTC.

This clone was seen more than once but under ten times. The J gene is TRBJ1-1, the V gene TRBV7-2; D perhaps matches TRBD1 (6 bases). V was trimmed by 5 bases and J by 2 bases, leaving 12 bases between them. The CDR3 contains 14 residues. Germline V gene sequence: CDR1 SGHTA, CDR2 FQGNSA. Here the CDR3 DNA reads TGTGCCAGCAGCCGGACAGCAGCAAACACTGAAGCTTTCTTT. Translation gives CASSRTAANTEAFF.

The chain has TRBV5-1 and TRBJ1-5; D remains unclear. The V end lost 1 base, the J end lost 1 base, and 3 bases lay between the germline ends. The CDR3 totals 13 residues. The germline gives CDR1 SGHRS, CDR2 YFSETQ. CDR3 DNA: TGCGCCAGCAGCTTGTCGAGCAATCAGCCCCAGCATTTT. Protein product: CASSLSSNQPQHF.

This clone has a handful of counts. This chain's CDR3 is CASSGGTGRDDGYTF. The CDR3 nucleotides are TGCGCCAGCAGCGGGGGGACAGGGAGAGATGATGGCTACACCTTC. The genes are TRBV5-1 and TRBJ1-2; 9 nucleotides line up with TRBD1. The CDR3 consists of 15 residues. Germline-derived CDR1 and CDR2 are SGHRS and YFSETQ. Trimming took 4 bases from V and 6 from J; bases not matched to a gene: 10.

This rearrangement joins TRBV6-7 to TRBJ2-7; possibly TRBD1 for D (6 bases). TRBV6-7 is flagged as an ORF with uncertain function. V shed 2 bases and J shed 3 bases, with 17 bases lying between them. The CDR3 runs 16 residues. The CDR3 DNA is TGTGCCAGCAGTTACCCTCGGACAGTGCTCCACTACGAGCAGTACTTC. Its translation: CASSYPRTVLHYEQYF.

The chain uses TRBV6-5 and TRBJ2-5; 7 bases are a match to TRBD1. Judging by the DNA end, TRBJ2-7 fits better; the J call may be wrong. CDR1 is MNHEY and CDR2 is SVGAGI in the germline V gene. CDR3 size: 13 residues. The CDR3 DNA follows: TGTGCCAGCATTCGGACAGGCTCCTACGAGCAGTACTTC. It specifies CASIRTGSYEQYF.

The chain employs TRBV4-3 and TRBJ2-7, with a weak D call TRBD1 (7 bases). The CDR3 is made up of 16 amino acids. V shed 0 bases and J shed 6 bases, with 18 bases lying between them. The germline gives CDR1 LGHNA, CDR2 YSLEER. In DNA, the CDR3 is TGCGCCAGCAGCCAAGACTCGACAGGGACTCTGAGCGAGCAGTACTTC. Its protein is CASSQDSTGTLSEQYF.

This rearrangement joins TRBV7-9 to TRBJ2-3; D might be TRBD2 (6 bases). V was cut by 4 bases and J by 6 bases, with 17 bases left in between. The V gene's germline CDR1 is SEHNR and CDR2 FQNEAQ (reference sequence). This CDR3 spans 15 amino acids. CDR3 region: CASSSWEPSGDTQYF. The DNA for the CDR3 is TGTGCCAGCAGCTCATGGGAACCAAGCGGGGATACGCAGTATTTT.

The chain combines TRBV5-1 with TRBJ2-3, with 7 bases matching TRBD2. Per the germline V gene, CDR1 is SGHRS and CDR2 is YFSETQ. V lost 3 bases and J lost 5; bases outside the gene matches: 12. This CDR3 comprises 16 residues. CDR3 sequence (DNA): TGCGCCAGCAGCTCGCCACCGACTAGCAACAAAGATACGCAGTATTTT. It codes for CASSSPPTSNKDTQYF.

CDR3 DNA sequence: TGTGCCAGCAGTCCCAATTTCGGGAACTCCTACAATGAGCAGTTCTTC. It encodes CASSPNFGNSYNEQFF. J is TRBJ2-1 and V is TRBV27, with D maybe TRBD2 (5 bases). The CDR3 runs to 16 residues. Trimming pared 5 bases from V and 0 bases from J, leaving 14 bases between. Germline V lookup: CDR1 MNHEY, CDR2 SMNVEV (reference sequence).

The genes are TRBV7-8 and TRBJ2-7; 8 nucleotides match TRBD2. J was trimmed by 0 bases and V by 1 base; bases with no gene match: 5. CDR3 size: 16 residues. Germline V gene lookup returns CDR1 SGHVS and CDR2 FQNEAQ. CDR3 DNA sequence: TGTGCCAGCAGCTTAGTATCGGGGGGGCCCTCCTACGAGCAGTACTTC. This sequence encodes CASSLVSGGPSYEQYF. Together with reference TRBV7-8 and TRBJ2-7, the CDR3 gives the full variable domain: GAGVSQSPRYKVAKRGQDVALRCDPISGHVSLFWYQQALGQGPEFLTYFQNEAQLDKSGLPSDRFFAERPEGSVSTLKIQRTQQEDSAVYLCASSLVSGGPSYEQYFGPGTRLTVT.

This sequence joins TRBV9 and TRBJ1-4; D not resolved. V shed 0 bases and J shed 2 bases, with 8 bases lying between them. The CDR3 runs 15 residues. The germline V gene encodes CDR1 SGDLS and CDR2 YYNGEE. Written as DNA, the CDR3 is TGTGCCAGCAGCGTAGACGGGCGGACTAATGAAAAACTGTTTTTT. Residues: CASSVDGRTNEKLFF. Combining the CDR3 with reference TRBV9 and TRBJ1-4 gives the whole variable domain DSGVTQTPKHLITATGQRVTLRCSPRSGDLSVYWYQQSLDQGLQFLIQYYNGEERAKGNILERFSAQQFPDLHSELNLSSLELGDSALYFCASSVDGRTNEKLFFGSGTQLSVL.

The chain carries TRBV29-1 and TRBJ1-1, with D possibly TRBD1 on 5 matching bases. V lost 7 bases to trimming and J lost 1 base, with 10 bases between them. The CDR3 runs 12 residues. Germline V CDR1 and CDR2: SQVTM, ANQGSEA. CDR3 in DNA: TGCAGCGCTCGAACAGGGAACACTGAAGCTTTCTTT. Translating gives CSARTGNTEAFF.

The V call is TRBV5-1, the J call TRBJ2-2; 9 positions match TRBD1. The CDR3 loop spans 17 amino acids. The V segment lost 0 bases and the J segment 3 bases; nucleotides outside the gene matches: 6. Per germline, CDR1 SGHRS and CDR2 YFSETQ. CDR3 sequence: CASSLAGQGGHTGELFF. CDR3 coding DNA: TGCGCCAGCAGCTTGGCGGGACAGGGAGGTCACACCGGGGAGCTGTTTTTT.

The rearrangement links TRBV5-1 to TRBJ2-7; 7 positions agree with TRBD1. Germline trimming cut 2 bases from V and 5 bases from J; bases unmatched to any gene: 16. The length of the CDR3 is 17 residues. CDR1 is SGHRS, CDR2 YFSETQ, per germline. DNA of the CDR3: TGCGCCAGCAGCTTCTGGAGGACGACTGGACAGGCTGACGAGCAGTACTTC. Translated, it gives CASSFWRTTGQADEQYF.

The chain joins TRBV9 to TRBJ2-2; 7 positions match TRBD1. V lost 3 bases and J lost 7; bases outside the gene matches: 3. Germline CDR1 is SGDLS and CDR2 is YYNGEE. This CDR3 spans 13 amino acids. The CDR3 loop is CASSGPGGGELFF. CDR3 coding DNA: TGTGCCAGCAGCGGGCCAGGGGGCGGGGAGCTGTTTTTT. The variable domain in full, with the rest retrieved from reference TRBV9 and TRBJ2-2, is DSGVTQTPKHLITATGQRVTLRCSPRSGDLSVYWYQQSLDQGLQFLIQYYNGEERAKGNILERFSAQQFPDLHSELNLSSLELGDSALYFCASSGPGGGELFFGEGSRLTVL.

The chain is built from TRBV15 and TRBJ2-6; 12 bases map to TRBD1. From germline, CDR1 is LNHNV and CDR2 YYDKDF (reference sequence). J lost 2 bases, V lost 5 bases, and 13 bases had no gene match. The CDR3 extends over 20 amino acids. The CDR3 protein is CATSRVPTGTGGPGANVLTF. The CDR3 DNA follows: TGTGCCACCAGCCGGGTACCGACCGGGACAGGGGGCCCTGGGGCCAACGTCCTGACTTTC.

V and J are TRBV7-9 and TRBJ2-7; TRBD1 might be the D (6 bases). The CDR3 extends over 13 amino acids. In germline, CDR1 is SEHNR, CDR2 FQNEAQ (reference sequence). V gave up 3 bases and J gave up 4 bases, with 10 bases separating them. CDR3 region: CASSFGQLYEQYF. The CDR3 DNA sequence: TGTGCCAGCAGCTTCGGACAGTTGTACGAGCAGTACTTC.

This clone was counted a single time. The chain recombines TRBV30 with TRBJ1-6, with D uncertain. The CDR3 is 11 amino acids. V dropped 1 base and J dropped 7 bases, with 2 bases sitting between them. Germline values: CDR1 GTSNPN, CDR2 SVGIG (reference sequence). The CDR3 DNA sequence: TGTGCCTGGAGTGAAAATTCACCCCTCCACTTT. Protein sequence: CAWSENSPLHF.

The rearrangement uses TRBV4-1 and TRBJ2-7; D not resolved. V was pared by 2 bases and J by 4 bases, with 9 bases between. Germline assignment: CDR1 MGHRA and CDR2 YSYEKL. CDR3 length: 13 residues. The CDR3 is CASSQPGTYEQYF. The CDR3 nucleotides read TGCGCCAGCAGCCAACCCGGTACGTACGAGCAGTACTTC.

The rearrangement joins TRBV11-2 to TRBJ2-1; 11 bases map to TRBD2. Germline V CDR1 and CDR2: SGHAT, FQNNGV. V gave up 5 bases and J gave up 5 bases; unmatched junction bases: 5. CDR3 size: 15 residues. The CDR3 region is CASSPGLAENNEQFF. The CDR3 DNA reads TGTGCCAGCAGCCCGGGACTAGCGGAAAACAATGAGCAGTTCTTC. The whole variable domain, remainder taken from reference TRBV11-2 and TRBJ2-1, is EAGVAQSPRYKIIEKRQSVAFWCNPISGHATLYWYQQILGQGPKLLIQFQNNGVVDDSQLPKDRFSAERLKGVDSTLKIQPAKLEDSAVYLCASSPGLAENNEQFFGPGTRLTVL.

The chain joins TRBV6-6 to TRBJ2-1, with D uncertain. The CDR3 is made up of 12 amino acids. Germline V gene data show CDR1 as MNHNY and CDR2 as SVGAGI (reference sequence). The ends were cut back, 5 bases at V and 8 bases at J, with 10 bases in the middle. In nucleotides, the CDR3 is TGTGCCAGCAGTACCGATAGGGATGAGCAGTTCTTC. Translating it yields CASSTDRDEQFF.

The chain combines TRBV10-3 with TRBJ2-3; D ambiguous. Germline CDR1 ENHRY, CDR2 SYGVKD. V was clipped by 0 bases and J by 0 bases, with 7 bases between them. The CDR3 has 15 amino acids. The CDR3 loop is CAISESIKSTDTQYF. The DNA of the CDR3 is TGTGCCATCAGTGAGTCCATCAAGAGCACAGATACGCAGTATTTT.

This chain connects TRBV7-9 to TRBJ1-2, with D hard to call. This CDR3 comprises 12 residues. Per the germline V gene, CDR1 is SEHNR and CDR2 is FQNEAQ (reference sequence). The ends were cut back, 1 base at V and 5 bases at J, with 5 bases in the middle. CDR3: CASSLESYGYTF. CDR3 in DNA: TGTGCCAGCAGCTTAGAGTCTTATGGCTACACCTTC.

In nucleotides, the CDR3 is TGTGCCAGCAGTCCACGTGAGGCAGAGACCCAGTACTTC. Translated: CASSPREAETQYF. This sequence joins TRBV27 and TRBJ2-5; D is unclear. Germline-derived CDR1 and CDR2 are MNHEY and SMNVEV (reference sequence). The CDR3 consists of 13 residues. V lost 5 bases and J 4 bases, leaving 11 bases between the germline ends.

The genes are TRBV11-2 and TRBJ2-7; D is tentatively TRBD1 or TRBD2 (6 bases each). The CDR3 has 14 amino acids. Germline CDR1 reads SGHAT; CDR2 reads FQNNGV. V gave up 5 bases and J gave up 4 bases, with 15 bases separating them. CDR3 DNA sequence: TGTGCCAGCAGCCCCCCGGGGGCCGTATACGAGCAGTACTTC. Residues: CASSPPGAVYEQYF.

The chain combines TRBV4-3 with TRBJ2-7; 13 nucleotides agree with TRBD2. Per germline, CDR1 LGHNA and CDR2 YSLEER. The CDR3 covers 16 residues. J was trimmed by 4 bases and V by 1 base; bases with no gene match: 4. The CDR3 DNA reads TGCGCCAGCAGCCAAGGGACTAGCGGGGGTTCTTACGAGCAGTACTTC. It translates to CASSQGTSGGSYEQYF.